This TCR beta chain is drawn from a study of blood T cell repertoires in COVID-19. Study overall: Nucleic acid was either cDNA or gDNA, and it came from T cells, B-cell-depleted T cells, or PBMCs.

Original handling: From reference gene primer amplification, estimates of nucleated cell counts were derived. The repertoire was sequenced with immunoSEQ multiplex PCR; TCRdb's copy has only in-frame clones and lacks some. V, J and clone size were drawn from that table, and D and trimming were deduced from the DNA. The repertoire includes around 94,000 clones, about 72% of them detected once, and approximately 9.9% sits in the top ten. The receptor was derived from a man between 60 and 75 years old with active or convalescent COVID-19. The sequenced material came from peripheral blood.

The CDR3 DNA is TGTGCCAGCAGTGAGCGGGCGATTAGCACAGATACGCAGTATTTT. Its protein is CASSERAISTDTQYF. The chain has TRBV9 and TRBJ2-3, with D possibly matching TRBD2 (6 bases). Germline CDR1 SGDLS, CDR2 YYNGEE. V was cut by 5 bases and J by 0 bases, with 13 bases left in between. The CDR3 has 15 amino acids.